This TCR beta chain stems from a study of T cells of healthy individuals (dated by TCRdb to 2016 to 2018). The V end loses 5 bases and the J end loses 1 base, and a stretch of 11 bases separates them. In the germline V gene (reference sequence), CDR1 corresponds to SSHAT and CDR2 to FNYEAQ. The CDR3 has 15 amino acids, counting the end cysteine and phenylalanine. The sequence is cut down to CDR3 DNA, 45 bases in frame from base 1. Libraries were prepared through 5' RACE. This sample was sequenced with an Illumina MiSeq. Starting from the raw public reads, TCRdb applied fastp trimming at Q25, assembled clones with MiXCR and retained in-frame beta chains. Each entry is one CDR3 protein sequence, shown with its most common DNA and genes. The sample has 40,000 to 65,000 distinct CDR3 sequences on record, roughly 14% of them singletons. Of the sample, approximately 16% falls within the top ten clones. This clonotype was seen repeatedly, ten times or more. The target of this receptor is not known. No base quality values were provided; no much bigger clone lies one nucleotide off.

This clonotype was obtained from a human donor in good health. In this chain, TRBV7-7 is recombined with TRBJ2-2, with no reliable assignment of the D segment. CDR3 loop: CASSPYGVNTGELFF. The nucleotide sequence reads TGTGCCAGCAGCCCTTACGGAGTGAACACCGGGGAGCTGTTTTTT.